The present entry profiles one TCR beta chain with its context. Its antigen is still unknown. Per germline, CDR1 SGDLS and CDR2 YYNGEE. This CDR3 is built from 12 residues. V lost 3 bases to trimming and J lost 4 bases, with 7 bases between them. Assay used: immunoSEQ multiplex PCR; TCRdb lists only in-frame clones, some missing. The table has about 9,200 clones, approximately 97% seen once. This record comes from a study of T cell clonotyping in hematopoietic cell transplantation. Study observations and caveats: Recipient TCR diversity dropped after transplant; expanded clonotypes rose from day 30 to 180. Graft donor and pretransplant recipient Inverse Simpson Index values predicted broader posttransplant TCR diversity.

Sequences were derived from peripheral blood mononuclear cells, sampled 100 days after allogeneic stem cell transplant. V gene TRBV9 combines with J gene TRBJ2-5, with D tentatively TRBD2 (6 bases). This receptor was obtained from a male patient aged 60-70 years who had an allogeneic stem cell transplant from a related donor, so the T cells may come from the graft donor. Some clones in this sample may be carry-over from other donors' samples. CDR3 bases: TGTGCCAGCAGCGCGGAGGGAGAGACCCAGTACTTC. Its protein product is CASSAEGETQYF.